Below, 21 T cell receptor beta chains from the same sample are listed, as sequenced in a study of T cell changes during pregnancy in multiple sclerosis. Sequenced by immunoSEQ multiplex PCR; TCRdb stores in-frame clones only, minus some. Found here are about 26,000 clones, roughly 89% of them singletons; the top ten hold around 17%. The specimen was CD8+ T cells from peripheral blood mononuclear cells, collected in the second trimester of pregnancy. The receptors shown here come from a female donor with multiple sclerosis, enrolled in a pregnancy study.

This clone was observed a few times. The V gene is TRBV5-1, the J gene TRBJ1-1, with D possibly TRBD1 on 6 matching bases. There are 14 residues in the CDR3. The V gene lost 4 bases and the J gene lost 10 bases, with 20 bases spanning the gap. Germline V lookup: CDR1 SGHRS, CDR2 YFSETQ. CDR3 nucleotide sequence: TGCGCCAGCAGCCTGAGAGGGCAGGGGAAAGGAGCTTTCTTT. It translates to CASSLRGQGKGAFF.

V and J are TRBV30 and TRBJ1-5, with TRBD1 matching over 8 bases. Germline V gene sequence: CDR1 GTSNPN, CDR2 SVGIG (reference sequence). This CDR3 is 14 amino acids long. After removal of 2 bases from V and 7 bases from J, the junction contained 7 bases not matched to a gene. The CDR3 sequence is CAWSWTGRIQPQHF. As DNA, the CDR3 is TGTGCCTGGAGTTGGACAGGGAGGATCCAGCCCCAGCATTTT.

The chain is built from TRBV27 and TRBJ2-1, with D possibly being TRBD1 (5 bases). From germline, CDR1 is MNHEY and CDR2 SMNVEV (reference sequence). V gave up 3 bases and J gave up 10 bases, with 10 bases separating them. This CDR3 comprises 12 residues. The CDR3 spells CASSLIGAEQFF. In nucleotides, the CDR3 is TGTGCCAGCAGTTTGATAGGGGCCGAGCAGTTCTTC.

This clone was observed at least ten times. V and J are TRBV19 and TRBJ2-1; no clear D gene. This CDR3 is built from 15 residues. Trimming removed 5 bases from V and 1 base from J, with 12 bases in between. Germline V gene data show CDR1 as LNHDA and CDR2 as SQIVND (reference sequence). Here the CDR3 DNA reads TGTGCCAGTAGTCTAACTATAAGTTCCTACAATGAGCAGTTCTTC. Translated, it gives CASSLTISSYNEQFF.

The gene calls are TRBV27 and TRBJ2-7, with D perhaps matching TRBD2 (7 bases). V was trimmed by 4 bases and J by 5 bases, leaving 24 bases between them. Germline-derived CDR1 and CDR2 are MNHEY and SMNVEV (reference sequence). The CDR3 runs to 17 residues. The CDR3 loop reads CASSWGYRVERDHEQYF. DNA for the CDR3: TGTGCCAGCAGTTGGGGTTACAGGGTTGAGCGGGACCACGAGCAGTACTTC.

J is TRBJ2-1 and V is TRBV5-1; 8 bases agree with TRBD2. Trimming at V came to 2 bases and at J to 4 bases, leaving 8 bases not matched to a gene. The CDR3 has 16 residues. Germline CDR1 reads SGHRS; CDR2 reads YFSETQ. The CDR3 sequence is CASSFWVAGFYNEQFF. DNA for the CDR3: TGCGCCAGCAGCTTCTGGGTAGCGGGGTTTTACAATGAGCAGTTCTTC. Looking up the rest from reference TRBV5-1 and TRBJ2-1 gives the full variable domain: KAGVTQTPRYLIKTRGQQVTLSCSPISGHRSVSWYQQTPGQGLQFLFEYFSETQRNKGNFPGRFSGRQFSNSRSEMNVSTLELGDSALYLCASSFWVAGFYNEQFFGPGTRLTVL.

This chain joins TRBV15 and TRBJ2-5, with D perhaps matching TRBD2 (6 bases). The CDR3 is made up of 17 amino acids. V lost 3 bases to trimming and J lost 0 bases, with 17 bases between them. The germline CDR1 and CDR2 sequences are LNHNV and YYDKDF (reference sequence). The CDR3 nucleotides read TGTGCCACCAGCAGGGGTTGGAGGGGTGACAACCAAGAGACCCAGTACTTC. Its translation is CATSRGWRGDNQETQYF.

This chain uses TRBV5-1 with TRBJ2-5; 7 bases fit TRBD1. After removal of 0 bases from V and 1 base from J, the junction contained 3 bases not matched to a gene. The germline gives CDR1 SGHRS, CDR2 YFSETQ. This CDR3 comprises 15 residues. CDR3 sequence: CASSLANRGQETQYF. The CDR3 DNA reads TGCGCCAGCAGCTTGGCGAACAGGGGCCAAGAGACCCAGTACTTC. Variable domain in full (rest from reference TRBV5-1 and TRBJ2-5): KAGVTQTPRYLIKTRGQQVTLSCSPISGHRSVSWYQQTPGQGLQFLFEYFSETQRNKGNFPGRFSGRQFSNSRSEMNVSTLELGDSALYLCASSLANRGQETQYFGPGTRLLVL.

CDR3: CASSEAGTGDEQYF. The CDR3 DNA follows: TGTGCCAGCAGTGAAGCCGGGACAGGGGACGAGCAGTACTTC. The chain employs TRBV25-1 and TRBJ2-7; TRBD1 aligns across 10 bases. Germline lookup yields CDR1 MGHDK and CDR2 SYGVNS. CDR3 length equals 14 residues. V shed 2 bases, J shed 5 bases, and the junction held 3 bases outside the gene matches.

The genes are TRBV28 and TRBJ2-1; no firm D call. V was clipped by 6 bases and J by 5 bases, with 17 bases between them. This CDR3 contains 15 residues. CDR1 is MDHEN and CDR2 is SYDVKM in the germline V gene. This CDR3 is CASRPSPERNNEQFF. In DNA form, the CDR3 reads TGTGCCAGCAGACCCTCACCGGAGAGGAACAATGAGCAGTTCTTC.

The chain joins TRBV6-1 to TRBJ2-1; TRBD1 agrees at 7 bases. The CDR3 spans 14 residues. Germline loops: CDR1 MNHNS, CDR2 SASEGT. Trimming removed 4 bases from V and 2 bases from J; junction bases left unmatched: 2. The CDR3 spells CASSVGGAYNEQFF. The CDR3 DNA reads TGTGCCAGCAGTGTAGGGGGCGCCTACAATGAGCAGTTCTTC.

The chain uses TRBV10-3 and TRBJ2-3; 12 nucleotides match TRBD2. This CDR3 has 14 amino acids. The V and J ends lost 7 bases and 4 bases, in that order; junction bases with no gene match: 3. Germline CDR1 is ENHRY and CDR2 is SYGVKD. Here the CDR3 DNA reads TGTGCCATCAAGGGACTAGCGGGTGCAGATACGCAGTATTTT. Translation: CAIKGLAGADTQYF.

The chain combines TRBV7-9 with TRBJ2-4, with TRBD1 matching over 7 bases. The CDR3 is 14 amino acids. Germline assignment: CDR1 SEHNR and CDR2 FQNEAQ (reference sequence). With V trimmed by 5 bases and J by 6 bases, 7 bases remained unmatched. The CDR3 DNA reads TGTGCCAGCAGCCCCGTTACAGGGGTAAACATTCAGTACTTC. This translates into CASSPVTGVNIQYF.

V and J are TRBV5-6 and TRBJ1-1, with D maybe TRBD1 (6 bases). Trimming took 0 bases from V and 7 from J, leaving 13 bases between them. This CDR3 contains 14 residues. Per the germline V gene, CDR1 is SGHDT and CDR2 is YYEEEE. The CDR3 DNA sequence: TGTGCCAGCAGCTTGGGACAGGCCCGTGGTGAAGCTTTCTTT. Translated, it gives CASSLGQARGEAFF.

This sequence joins TRBV10-1 and TRBJ2-7; perhaps TRBD2 as D (6 bases). Germline-derived CDR1 and CDR2 are WNHNN and SYGVQD (reference sequence). The CDR3 spans 15 residues. Deletions cut 6 bases from V and 0 bases from J, with 15 bases between. CDR3 bases: TGCGCCAGCAGGAGGGGACTGCAGTTCTCCTACGAGCAGTACTTC. This codes for CASRRGLQFSYEQYF.

The chain links TRBV6-5 to TRBJ2-2; D ambiguous. Germline assignment: CDR1 MNHEY and CDR2 SVGAGI. V was cut by 3 bases and J by 1 base, with 9 bases left in between. The CDR3 loop spans 15 amino acids. Here the CDR3 reads CASSYTPLNTGELFF. The CDR3 DNA is TGTGCCAGCAGTTATACACCTCTGAACACCGGGGAGCTGTTTTTT.

The gene calls are TRBV5-1 and TRBJ2-3; TRBD2 agrees at 9 bases. Germline CDR1 is SGHRS and CDR2 is YFSETQ. The CDR3 sequence is 15 residues long. V was clipped by 2 bases and J by 0 bases; unmatched bases: 1. The CDR3 DNA is TGCGCCAGCAGCTTCGCGGGAGGGAGCACAGATACGCAGTATTTT. This translates into CASSFAGGSTDTQYF.

CDR3 sequence (DNA): TGTGCCAGCAGTCCCATCCTAGCGGGAGCCAGCAATGAGCAGTTCTTC. Translated: CASSPILAGASNEQFF. The rearrangement uses TRBV27 and TRBJ2-1, with 10 positions matching TRBD2. The CDR3 contains 16 residues. CDR1 is MNHEY and CDR2 is SMNVEV in the germline V gene (reference sequence). Unmatched junction bases numbered 10, after V lost 5 bases and J lost 6 bases.

The chain employs TRBV27 and TRBJ2-1; 8 positions match TRBD2. Germline-derived CDR1 and CDR2 are MNHEY and SMNVEV (reference sequence). The CDR3 contains 16 residues. J lost 4 bases, V lost 2 bases, and 7 bases had no gene match. CDR3 DNA: TGTGCCAGCAGTTTAGGGAGCGGGAGTGGGTACAATGAGCAGTTCTTC. It encodes CASSLGSGSGYNEQFF.

The gene calls are TRBV9 and TRBJ2-2; TRBD2 agrees at 10 bases. Germline V lookup: CDR1 SGDLS, CDR2 YYNGEE. The CDR3 is made up of 15 amino acids. The V gene end was trimmed by 3 bases and the J gene end by 4 bases; junction bases not matched to a gene: 3. For the CDR3, the DNA is TGTGCCAGCAGCGCTAGCGGGAGTGTCACCGGGGAGCTGTTTTTT. This encodes CASSASGSVTGELFF.

The chain carries TRBV27 and TRBJ1-5, with 11 bases that match TRBD1. The CDR3 has 15 amino acids. The ends lost 2 bases at V and 6 bases at J; junction bases unmatched: 3. The germline V gene has CDR1 MNHEY and CDR2 SMNVEV (reference sequence). DNA of the CDR3: TGTGCCAGCAGTTTAACTGGACAGGGGGCTCAGCCCCAGCATTTT. Its protein is CASSLTGQGAQPQHF.